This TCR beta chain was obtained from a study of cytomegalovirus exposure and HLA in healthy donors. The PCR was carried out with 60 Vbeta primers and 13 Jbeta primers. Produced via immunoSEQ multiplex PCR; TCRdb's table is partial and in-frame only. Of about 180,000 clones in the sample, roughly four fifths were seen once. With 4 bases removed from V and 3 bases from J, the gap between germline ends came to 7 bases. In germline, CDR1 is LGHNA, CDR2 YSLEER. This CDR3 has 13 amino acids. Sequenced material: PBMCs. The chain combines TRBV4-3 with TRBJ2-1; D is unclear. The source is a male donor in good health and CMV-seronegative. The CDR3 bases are TGCGCCAGCAGCCCCGGTGGCTACAATGAGCAGTTCTTC. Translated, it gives CASSPGGYNEQFF.